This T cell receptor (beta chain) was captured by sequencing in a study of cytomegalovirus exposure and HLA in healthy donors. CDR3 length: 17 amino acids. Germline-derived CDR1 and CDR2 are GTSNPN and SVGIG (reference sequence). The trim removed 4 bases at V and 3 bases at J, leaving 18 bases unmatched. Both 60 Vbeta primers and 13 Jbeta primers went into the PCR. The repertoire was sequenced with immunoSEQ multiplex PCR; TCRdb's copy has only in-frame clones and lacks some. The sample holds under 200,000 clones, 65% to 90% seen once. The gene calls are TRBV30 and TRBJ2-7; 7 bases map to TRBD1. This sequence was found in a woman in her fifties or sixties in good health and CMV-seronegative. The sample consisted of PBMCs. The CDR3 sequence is CAWTLPVSGTDYYEQYF. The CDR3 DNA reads TGTGCCTGGACCCTCCCAGTCTCCGGGACAGATTACTACGAGCAGTACTTC.